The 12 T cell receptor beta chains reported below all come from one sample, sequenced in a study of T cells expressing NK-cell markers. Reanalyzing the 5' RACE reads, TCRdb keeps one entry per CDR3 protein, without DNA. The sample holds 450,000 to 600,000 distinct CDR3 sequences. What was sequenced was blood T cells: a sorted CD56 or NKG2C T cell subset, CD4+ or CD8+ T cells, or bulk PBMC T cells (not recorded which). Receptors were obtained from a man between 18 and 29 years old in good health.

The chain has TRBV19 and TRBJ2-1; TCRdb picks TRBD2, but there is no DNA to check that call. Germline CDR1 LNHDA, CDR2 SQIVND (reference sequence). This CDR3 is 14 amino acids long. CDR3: CASRSQGPYNEQFF.

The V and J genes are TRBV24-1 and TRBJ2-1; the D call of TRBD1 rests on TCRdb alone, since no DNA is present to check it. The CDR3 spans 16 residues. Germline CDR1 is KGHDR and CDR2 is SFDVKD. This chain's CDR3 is CATSDTLGGARNEQFF.

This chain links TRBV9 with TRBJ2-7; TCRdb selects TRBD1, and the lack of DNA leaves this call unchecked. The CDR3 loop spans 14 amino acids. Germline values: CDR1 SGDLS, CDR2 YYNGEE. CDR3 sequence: CASGGGGGVYEQYF. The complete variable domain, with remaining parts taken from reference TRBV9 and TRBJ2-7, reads DSGVTQTPKHLITATGQRVTLRCSPRSGDLSVYWYQQSLDQGLQFLIQYYNGEERAKGNILERFSAQQFPDLHSELNLSSLELGDSALYFCASGGGGGVYEQYFGPGTRLTVT.

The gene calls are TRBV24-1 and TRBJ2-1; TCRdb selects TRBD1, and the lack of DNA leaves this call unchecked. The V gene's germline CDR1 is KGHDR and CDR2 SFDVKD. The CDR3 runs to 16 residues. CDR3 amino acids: CATSDLPGPLPDEQFF.

The CDR3 reads CASSSAGWNTEAFF. J is TRBJ1-1 and V is TRBV7-9. The CDR3 extends over 14 amino acids. Germline CDR1 reads SEHNR; CDR2 reads FQNEAQ (reference sequence).

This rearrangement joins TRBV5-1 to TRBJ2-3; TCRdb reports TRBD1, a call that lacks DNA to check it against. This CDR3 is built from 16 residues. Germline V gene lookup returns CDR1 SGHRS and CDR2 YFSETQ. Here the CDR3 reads CASCPTGGRSTDTQYF.

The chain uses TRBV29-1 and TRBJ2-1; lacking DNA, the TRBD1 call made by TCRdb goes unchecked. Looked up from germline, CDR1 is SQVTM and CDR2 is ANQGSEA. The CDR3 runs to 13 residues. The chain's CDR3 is CSVDETGYNEQFF.

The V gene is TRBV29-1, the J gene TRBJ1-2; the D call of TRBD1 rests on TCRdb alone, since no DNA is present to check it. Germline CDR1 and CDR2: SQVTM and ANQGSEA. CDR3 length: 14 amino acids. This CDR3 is CSVELLQGADGYTF.

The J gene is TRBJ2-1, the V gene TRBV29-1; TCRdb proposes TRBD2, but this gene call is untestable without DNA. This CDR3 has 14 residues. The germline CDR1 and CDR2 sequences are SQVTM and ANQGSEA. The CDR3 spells CSVIAEINYNEQFF.

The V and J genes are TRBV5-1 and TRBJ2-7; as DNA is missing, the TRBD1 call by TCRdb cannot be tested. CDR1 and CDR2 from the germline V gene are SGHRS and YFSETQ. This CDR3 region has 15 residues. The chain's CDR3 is CASSFGTGPSYEQYF.

CDR3 in amino acids: CASSVRWQGRTGELFF. The chain couples TRBV11-2 to TRBJ2-2; lacking DNA, the TRBD1 call made by TCRdb goes unchecked. The germline V gene encodes CDR1 SGHAT and CDR2 FQNNGV. This CDR3 region has 16 residues.

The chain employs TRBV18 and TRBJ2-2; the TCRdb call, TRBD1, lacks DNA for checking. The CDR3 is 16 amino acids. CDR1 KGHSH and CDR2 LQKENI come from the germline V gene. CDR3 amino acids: CASSPGTGRYTGELFF.